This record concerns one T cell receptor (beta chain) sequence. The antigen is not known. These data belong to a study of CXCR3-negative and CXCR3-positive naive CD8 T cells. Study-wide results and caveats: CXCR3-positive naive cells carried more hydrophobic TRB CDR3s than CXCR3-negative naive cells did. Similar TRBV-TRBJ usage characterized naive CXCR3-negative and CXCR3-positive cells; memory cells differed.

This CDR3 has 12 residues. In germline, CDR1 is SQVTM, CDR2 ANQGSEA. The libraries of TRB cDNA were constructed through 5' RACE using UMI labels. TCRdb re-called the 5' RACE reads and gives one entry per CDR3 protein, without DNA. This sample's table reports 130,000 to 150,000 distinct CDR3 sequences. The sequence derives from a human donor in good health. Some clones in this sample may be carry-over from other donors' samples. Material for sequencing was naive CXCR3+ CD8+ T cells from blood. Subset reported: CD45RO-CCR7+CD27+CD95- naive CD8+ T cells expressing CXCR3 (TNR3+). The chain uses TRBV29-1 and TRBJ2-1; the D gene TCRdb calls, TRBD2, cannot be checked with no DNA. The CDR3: CSAKEGYNEQFF.